Listed below are T cell receptor beta chains from one sample, sequenced in a study of blood T cell repertoires in COVID-19. Sequenced by immunoSEQ multiplex PCR; TCRdb stores in-frame clones only, minus some. The table has fewer than 200,000 clones, about 88% seen once. Sequencing was done on a sample of peripheral blood. These receptors all stem from a man between 18 and 29 years old who had recovered from COVID-19. Each CDR3 is given without its conserved first and last residue.

j_call | v_call | cdr3_aa
TRBJ2-4 | TRBV5-6 | ASRTRGREDIQY
TRBJ2-5 | TRBV6-5 | ASAGLVFETQY
TRBJ2-2 | TRBV4-1 | ASSQGQTNTGELF
TRBJ1-5 | TRBV5-6 | ASSDGPGQGSLGNQPQH
TRBJ2-3 | TRBV19 | ASSMGQTSTDTQY
TRBJ1-1 | TRBV5-1 | ASSSVRQGAEAF
TRBJ2-1 | TRBV5-4 | ASSPSLSRAGEQF
TRBJ1-1 | TRBV2 | ASNQRMWHF
TRBJ2-2 | TRBV9 | ASGGTAHTGELF
TRBJ2-1 | TRBV28 | ASSYTSGRAVEQF
TRBJ2-3 | TRBV2 | ASSGWTSGRGVATDTQY
TRBJ1-2 | TRBV5-1 | ASSPRQGLSGYT
TRBJ1-3 | TRBV5-4 | ASSLAGGVVGNTIY
TRBJ2-3 | TRBV4-3 | ASSQDFGSGADTQY
TRBJ1-4 | TRBV4-2 | ASSQGGGDSTNEKLF
TRBJ2-5 | TRBV11-2 | ASSLALGGRARETQY
TRBJ2-1 | TRBV29-1 | SVEPRGAGILTEQF